The clone carrying this T cell receptor (beta chain) was detected only a few times. The CDR3 is made up of 13 amino acids. CDR1 and CDR2 (germline): MGHDK, SYGVNS. The sample belongs to a study of beta chain features in type 1 diabetes. TCRB transcripts that were expressed got sequenced, as all of the isolated RNA had been reverse transcribed. Approximately 3.5 million reads per sample on average were obtained from naive, central memory and regulatory T cell samples. Assay used: immunoSEQ multiplex PCR; TCRdb lists only in-frame clones, some missing. In the table there are about 470,000 clones, about 32% of which are singletons.

The chain uses TRBV25-1 and TRBJ2-7, with 10 bases matching TRBD1. Material for sequencing was naive CD4+ T cells from blood. The receptor was derived from a man aged 18 to 35 in good health. CDR3 amino acids: CATGTGAFLKQYF. DNA for the CDR3: TGTGCGACCGGGACAGGGGCGTTCTTAAAGCAGTACTTC.